The 9 T cell receptor beta chains in this list originate from one sample, sequenced in a study of monozygotic twins with inflammatory bowel disease. TCRdb reanalyzed the 5' RACE reads and collapses them to one entry per CDR3 protein, without DNA. The data show around 150,000 distinct CDR3 sequences, and the top ten clones hold roughly 2.4%. The sample consisted of blood. These receptors were taken from a human donor with ulcerative colitis or Crohn's disease, or a healthy co-twin of an affected twin (not recorded which).

V gene TRBV28 combines with J gene TRBJ2-7; the D call from TCRdb, TRBD1, cannot be confirmed without DNA. CDR3 length equals 13 residues. Per the germline V gene, CDR1 is MDHEN and CDR2 is SYDVKM. The chain's CDR3 is CASRTGSTYEQYF.

The J gene is TRBJ2-3, the V gene TRBV6-4; TCRdb picks TRBD1, but there is no DNA to check that call. This CDR3 is 13 amino acids long. The germline gives CDR1 MRHNA, CDR2 SNTAGT. Here the CDR3 reads CASSEQGTDTQYF.

The chain uses TRBV12-3 or TRBV12-4 and TRBJ1-2; TCRdb picks TRBD1, but there is no DNA to check that call. The CDR3 sequence is 12 residues long. The CDR3 here is CASRPGDDGYTF.

The chain carries TRBV5-4 and TRBJ1-3; TCRdb's D call, TRBD1, is unchecked because there is no DNA. CDR1 and CDR2 (germline): SGHNT, YYREEE (reference sequence). This CDR3 region has 13 residues. The CDR3: CASSADRGNTIYF.

This sequence joins TRBV6-2 or TRBV6-3 and TRBJ1-5; checking the TCRdb D call of TRBD1 is not possible without DNA. This CDR3 comprises 15 residues. Germline loops: CDR1 MNHEY, CDR2 SVGEGT. The CDR3 here is CASRPEGISNQPQHF.

CDR3 protein: CASSVLSTTNTEAFF. The chain carries TRBV9 and TRBJ1-1. Looked up from germline, CDR1 is SGDLS and CDR2 is YYNGEE. The CDR3 has 15 amino acids.

The chain joins TRBV5-6 to TRBJ2-7. Looked up from germline, CDR1 is SGHDT and CDR2 is YYEEEE. CDR3 size: 13 residues. The CDR3 is CASSLILENEQYF.

The V call is TRBV20-1, the J call TRBJ2-3; TCRdb's D call of TRBD2 is untestable without DNA. Germline V CDR1 and CDR2: DFQATT, SNEGSKA (reference sequence). The CDR3 has 14 residues. The CDR3 here is CSTRDYSFTDTQYF.

This sequence joins TRBV10-3 and TRBJ2-3; TCRdb proposes TRBD2, but this gene call is untestable without DNA. Germline assignment: CDR1 ENHRY and CDR2 SYGVKD. The CDR3 is made up of 14 amino acids. The CDR3 protein is CAIGTSGSVDTQYF.